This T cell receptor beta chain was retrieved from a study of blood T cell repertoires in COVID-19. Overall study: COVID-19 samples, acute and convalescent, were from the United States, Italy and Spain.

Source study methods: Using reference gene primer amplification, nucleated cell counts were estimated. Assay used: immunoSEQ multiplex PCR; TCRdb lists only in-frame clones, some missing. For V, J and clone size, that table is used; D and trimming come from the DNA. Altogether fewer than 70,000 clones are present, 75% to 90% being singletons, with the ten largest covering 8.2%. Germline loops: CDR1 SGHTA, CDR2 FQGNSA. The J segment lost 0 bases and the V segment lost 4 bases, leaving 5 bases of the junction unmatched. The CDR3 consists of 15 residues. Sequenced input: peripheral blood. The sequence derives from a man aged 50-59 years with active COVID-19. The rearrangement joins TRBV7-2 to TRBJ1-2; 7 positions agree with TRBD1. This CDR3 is CASSSNRGANYGYTF. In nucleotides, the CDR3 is TGTGCCAGCAGCTCCAACAGGGGAGCTAACTATGGCTACACCTTC.